In its sample, the clone carrying this TCR beta chain was seen many times. The antigen remains unidentified. The CDR3 is 14 amino acids. V was cut by 2 bases and J by 7 bases, with 11 bases left in between. A library of TCRbeta sequences, prepared with unique molecular identifiers, was generated. TCRdb fed the PCR reads into MiXCR, producing one record per CDR3 protein. The top ten hold 13% to 15% of the sample, which has about 580,000 distinct CDR3 sequences, more than 20% seen once. The data were obtained in a study of T-cell reconstitution after alpha-beta-depleted transplantation in children. Study observations and caveats: T-cell counts and diversity at one year following transplant were attributed mainly to newly produced T cells. Surviving recipient cells, namely T cells and thymic progenitors, were the source of high day-60 TCRbeta diversity in some patients.

This TCR derives from a boy in the first two years of life who had a stem cell transplant for acute myeloid leukemia, so the T cells may come from the graft donor. This sample comprised PBMCs, mostly from graft donor cells, obtained 360 days after TCRalphabeta/CD19-depleted stem cell transplant. The V and J genes are TRBV12-3 or TRBV12-4 and TRBJ1-4; D possibly corresponds to TRBD1 (5 bases). CDR3 nucleotide sequence: TGTGCCAGCAGTTTACAGCAGGGCCCTGAAAAACTGTTTTTT. Encoded protein: CASSLQQGPEKLFF.